This is a list of T cell receptor beta chains from one sample in a study of T cell responses to AZD1222 COVID-19 vaccine. Profiling relied on immunoSEQ multiplex PCR, and the TCRdb table lists in-frame clones only, not all of them. The table records 65,000 to 75,000 clones, less than 90% of them present only once. The sequenced sample was peripheral blood, obtained on day 0 of AZD1222 vaccination. The receptors shown here come from an adult in good health. CDR3s include the opening cysteine and the closing phenylalanine or tryptophan. The order of the fields is V gene, J gene, CDR3 protein.

V: TRBV29-1; J: TRBJ2-5; CDR3: CSCLPGTGFGETQYF
V: TRBV28; J: TRBJ1-5; CDR3: CASSHTGGVEPQHF
V: TRBV20-1; J: TRBJ1-1; CDR3: CSGQQDTEAFF
V: TRBV5-4; J: TRBJ1-1; CDR3: CASSLQGALGTEAFF
V: TRBV7-9; J: TRBJ1-2; CDR3: CASSLGGGPRNYGYTF
V: TRBV7-3; J: TRBJ2-1; CDR3: CASSLTPGLAANNEQFF
V: TRBV3-1/TRBV3-2; J: TRBJ1-1; CDR3: CASSQVPDTEAFF
V: TRBV15; J: TRBJ1-1; CDR3: CATGRDRVTEAFF
V: TRBV28; J: TRBJ1-1; CDR3: CASSQTLTGNTEAFF
V: TRBV27; J: TRBJ2-7; CDR3: CASSFTDNSYEQYF
V: TRBV30; J: TRBJ2-7; CDR3: CAWKVGYEQYF
V: TRBV11-2; J: TRBJ2-7; CDR3: CASSLLGGSSSYEQYF
V: TRBV18; J: TRBJ1-1; CDR3: CASSPRTGGTEAFF
V: TRBV7-2; J: TRBJ1-3; CDR3: CASSLDATGSGNTIYF
V: TRBV2; J: TRBJ2-5; CDR3: CASEPGNEETQYF
V: TRBV6-5; J: TRBJ2-2; CDR3: CASSYTEVGELFF
V: TRBV10-2; J: TRBJ2-1; CDR3: CASSESTRGNEQFF
V: TRBV29-1; J: TRBJ1-1; CDR3: CSGDEIQGAWTEAFF
V: TRBV19; J: TRBJ2-2; CDR3: CASRNTGAPGELFF
V: TRBV7-9; J: TRBJ2-7; CDR3: CASSPVVGAYEQYF
V: TRBV6-5; J: TRBJ1-2; CDR3: CASSYSGTGNYGYTF
V: TRBV6-5; J: TRBJ1-2; CDR3: CASSYSHDSVYGYTF
V: TRBV4-3; J: TRBJ1-4; CDR3: CASSQGTGQKEKLFF
V: TRBV30; J: TRBJ1-3; CDR3: CAWSVRIIFGVYGNTIYF
V: TRBV7-9; J: TRBJ2-7; CDR3: CASSYKDHEQYF
V: TRBV24-1; J: TRBJ2-2; CDR3: CATSDPRDRITTGELFF
V: TRBV3-1/TRBV3-2; J: TRBJ2-7; CDR3: CASSDTRGTRYEQYF
V: TRBV3-1/TRBV3-2; J: TRBJ2-7; CDR3: CASSQELAGVSYEQYF
V: TRBV11-3; J: TRBJ2-2; CDR3: CASSPGRGAGGELFF
V: TRBV7-9; J: TRBJ1-2; CDR3: CASSWTGGNNYGYTF
V: TRBV6-6; J: TRBJ1-1; CDR3: CASSPHFPETENTEAFF
V: TRBV10-3; J: TRBJ1-4; CDR3: CAIRPGTGGAAEEKLFF
V: TRBV2; J: TRBJ1-6; CDR3: CASSEATRNNSPLHF
V: TRBV19; J: TRBJ2-7; CDR3: CASSRLAGGLFSYEQYF
V: TRBV2; J: TRBJ1-2; CDR3: CASSENTWRDSPIGYTF
V: TRBV7-2; J: TRBJ1-1; CDR3: CASSLNTSPVGAFF
V: TRBV27; J: TRBJ1-5; CDR3: CASSPFRGSNQPQHF
V: TRBV19; J: TRBJ1-6; CDR3: CASSIGGSYNSPLHF
V: TRBV18; J: TRBJ1-4; CDR3: CASSIRPRTGSANEKLFF
V: TRBV7-9; J: TRBJ2-5; CDR3: CASSPNTVQETQYF
V: TRBV27; J: TRBJ1-1; CDR3: CASREGLVWAEAFF
V: TRBV11-3; J: TRBJ2-1; CDR3: CASSSGRGEQFF
V: TRBV30; J: TRBJ1-5; CDR3: CAWTPGGNQPQHF
V: TRBV29-1; J: TRBJ2-2; CDR3: CSAETGESGTGELFF
V: TRBV9; J: TRBJ1-5; CDR3: CASSPGDSNQPQHF
V: TRBV12-3/TRBV12-4; J: TRBJ1-2; CDR3: CASTEGGYGYTF